This is a list of T cell receptor beta chains from one sample in a study of blood T cell repertoires in COVID-19. The method was immunoSEQ multiplex PCR; TCRdb's version includes in-frame clones alone and lacks a portion of them. The sample carries around 100,000 clones, roughly 92% recorded once. Sequencing was done on a sample of peripheral blood. The receptors here all came from a man between 45 and 60 years old with active COVID-19. CDR3s include the opening cysteine and the closing phenylalanine or tryptophan. The D gene is left open where the match is weak. A row's size may be missing; if present it is once, few, many or a size class.

j_call d_call clone_size v_call cdr3_aa cdr3_nt
TRBJ2-5 - - TRBV19 CASRIADQETQYF TGTGCCAGTAGGATAGCGGACCAAGAGACCCAGTACTTC
TRBJ1-2 TRBD1 - TRBV11-2 CASSLRVPGGDGYTF TGTGCCAGCAGCTTACGAGTACCAGGGGGCGATGGCTACACCTTC
TRBJ2-5 - - TRBV6-2/TRBV6-3 CASSSRLVKETQYF TGTGCCAGCAGTTCCCGACTAGTAAAGGAGACCCAGTACTTC
TRBJ1-1 - - TRBV10-2 CASSENTNTEAFF TGCGCCAGCAGTGAGAACACCAACACTGAAGCTTTCTTT
TRBJ1-6 - few TRBV5-6 CASSLSSSSYNSPLHF TGTGCCAGCAGCTTGTCTTCTAGCTCCTATAATTCACCCCTCCACTTT
TRBJ1-1 TRBD1 once TRBV28 CASDRGIGNTEAFF TGTGCCAGCGACAGGGGGATAGGGAACACTGAAGCTTTCTTT
TRBJ1-1 TRBD1 - TRBV6-5 CASSYAGGEGTEAFF TGTGCCAGCAGTTACGCAGGGGGCGAGGGCACTGAAGCTTTCTTT
TRBJ2-1 - once TRBV24-1 CATSDSQANSYNEQFF TGTGCCACCAGTGATTCACAGGCAAACTCCTACAATGAGCAGTTCTTC
TRBJ1-2 - - TRBV7-3 CASSPGRGVYGYTF TGTGCCAGCAGCCCCGGGAGGGGAGTCTATGGCTACACCTTC
TRBJ1-1 - - TRBV5-4 CASSLDRILATEAFF TGTGCCAGCAGCCTGGACAGAATCCTTGCCACTGAAGCTTTCTTT
TRBJ1-2 - - TRBV6-5 CASSPGGTAGYTF TGTGCCAGCAGTCCCGGCGGGACGGCTGGCTACACCTTC
TRBJ2-2 TRBD1 - TRBV5-1 CASSQRTGGATGELFF TGCGCCAGCAGCCAACGAACAGGGGGTGCCACCGGGGAGCTGTTTTTT
TRBJ2-1 TRBD2 - TRBV19 CASSIGLAEYNEQFF TGTGCCAGTAGTATCGGTCTAGCGGAGTACAATGAGCAGTTCTTC
TRBJ2-4 - - TRBV7-9 CASSLGQGADIQYF TGTGCCAGCAGCCTAGGACAAGGGGCGGACATTCAGTACTTC
TRBJ2-3 - - TRBV11-3 CASSLGAVDTQYF TGTGCCAGCAGCTTGGGGGCCGTTGATACGCAGTATTTT
TRBJ1-6 TRBD1 - TRBV6-4 CASSVGTGGSPLHF TGTGCCAGCAGCGTCGGGACAGGGGGCTCACCCCTCCACTTT
TRBJ2-6 - - TRBV4-2 CASSQVAGAGANVLAF TGTGCCAGCAGCCAAGTTGCGGGGGCTGGGGCCAACGTCCTGGCTTTC
TRBJ1-1 TRBD1 - TRBV6-4 CASSDSNRGNTEAFF TGTGCCAGCAGTGACTCGAACAGGGGAAACACTGAAGCTTTCTTT
TRBJ2-3 - - TRBV7-9 CASSTQIGTRTDTQYF TGTGCCAGCAGCACACAGATCGGGACTCGCACAGATACGCAGTATTTT
TRBJ2-5 TRBD1 - TRBV19 CASSTRGETQYF TGTGCCAGTAGTACCAGGGGGGAGACCCAGTACTTC
TRBJ2-1 - - TRBV6-2/TRBV6-3 CASSYIAVQYNEQFF TGTGCCAGCAGTTACATTGCAGTACAGTACAATGAGCAGTTCTTC
TRBJ2-2 - once TRBV2 CASRDGGPGELFF TGTGCCAGCCGAGACGGAGGGCCCGGGGAGCTGTTTTTT
TRBJ2-6 - - TRBV2 CASRIGDSGANVLTF TGTGCCAGCAGAATAGGGGACTCTGGGGCCAACGTCCTGACTTTC
TRBJ2-7 - - TRBV10-1 CASTRINVTHEQYF TGCGCCAGCACCAGAATCAATGTGACTCATGAGCAGTACTTC
TRBJ1-1 - - TRBV12-3/TRBV12-4 CASSFAGLTEAFF TGTGCCAGCAGTTTCGCAGGGCTCACTGAAGCTTTCTTT
TRBJ2-1 TRBD1 - TRBV18 CASVRDRGFNEQFF TGTGCCAGCGTCCGGGACAGGGGCTTTAATGAGCAGTTCTTC
TRBJ2-1 - - TRBV11-3 CASSSEGLAYNEQFF TGTGCCAGCAGCTCCGAGGGACTGGCCTACAATGAGCAGTTCTTC
TRBJ2-3 - - TRBV12-5 CATMGGSTDTQYF TGTGCTACCATGGGCGGGAGCACAGATACGCAGTATTTT
TRBJ2-3 - - TRBV7-9 CASSPPSGDTQYF TGTGCCAGCAGCCCCCCCTCGGGAGATACGCAGTATTTT
TRBJ1-5 - - TRBV7-8 CASSLGARGNQPQHF TGTGCCAGCAGCTTAGGAGCGCGAGGCAATCAGCCCCAGCATTTT
TRBJ2-1 TRBD2 - TRBV5-4 CASSVGLANNEQFF TGTGCCAGCAGCGTGGGACTAGCGAACAATGAGCAGTTCTTC
TRBJ2-3 - - TRBV4-1 CASSQERADTQYF TGCGCCAGCAGCCAAGAGAGGGCAGATACGCAGTATTTT
TRBJ2-2 TRBD2 - TRBV28 CASRPGLARTGELFF TGTGCCAGCAGACCCGGACTAGCGAGGACCGGGGAGCTGTTTTTT
TRBJ1-1 TRBD1 - TRBV24-1 CATSGTGRRTEAFF TGTGCCACCAGTGGGACAGGGCGACGCACTGAAGCTTTCTTT
TRBJ2-5 - - TRBV25-1 CATSEQEFLETQYF TGTGCCACCTCGGAACAGGAATTTCTGGAGACCCAGTACTTC
TRBJ2-5 TRBD2 - TRBV7-9 CASTQAGGQETQYF TGTGCCAGCACCCAAGCGGGAGGGCAAGAGACCCAGTACTTC
TRBJ2-2 TRBD2 - TRBV27 CASSIPLSGGKNTGELFF TGTGCCAGCAGTATTCCCCTTAGCGGGGGGAAAAACACCGGGGAGCTGTTTTTT
TRBJ2-7 TRBD1 - TRBV9 CASSLLGQGEEQYF TGTGCCAGCAGCTTATTGGGACAGGGAGAGGAGCAGTACTTC
TRBJ1-4 TRBD1 - TRBV7-9 CASSRGQGNEKLFF TGTGCCAGCAGCCGGGGACAGGGGAATGAAAAACTGTTTTTT
TRBJ1-3 - once TRBV19 CASSIGGTPSGNTIYF TGTGCCAGTAGTATAGGCGGGACGCCCTCTGGAAACACCATATATTTT
TRBJ2-1 - - TRBV7-9 CASSLGVGGSYNEQFF TGTGCCAGCAGCTTAGGGGTCGGGGGTTCCTACAATGAGCAGTTCTTC
TRBJ1-1 - - TRBV27 CASILGGAVSNTEAFF TGTGCCAGCATCCTAGGGGGGGCAGTATCGAACACTGAAGCTTTCTTT
TRBJ2-2 - - TRBV7-2 CASSSGGVATGELFF TGTGCCAGCAGCTCCGGAGGAGTTGCCACCGGGGAGCTGTTTTTT
TRBJ1-2 - - TRBV11-2 CASSLAAGAANYGYTF TGTGCCAGCAGCTTAGCTGCGGGCGCGGCCAACTATGGCTACACCTTC
TRBJ2-2 TRBD2 - TRBV11-2 CASRQGARSGRANTGELFF TGTGCCAGCAGACAGGGGGCACGTAGCGGGAGGGCGAACACCGGGGAGCTGTTTTTT
TRBJ2-3 - - TRBV12-3/TRBV12-4 CASSFPFEAQYF TGTGCCAGCAGTTTCCCATTCGAGGCGCAGTATTTT
TRBJ1-2 - few TRBV4-1 CASSHQWEGLYGYTF TGCGCCAGCAGCCACCAGTGGGAGGGACTCTATGGCTACACCTTC
TRBJ2-1 TRBD1 - TRBV27 CASSPDRTLYNEQFF TGTGCCAGCAGTCCGGACAGGACGCTATACAATGAGCAGTTCTTC
TRBJ2-1 TRBD2 - TRBV19 CASSISSGRIYNEQFF TGTGCCAGTAGTATATCTAGCGGGAGAATTTACAATGAGCAGTTCTTC
TRBJ2-7 - once TRBV18 CASSPPGSTYEQYF TGTGCCAGCTCACCACCGGGCAGTACCTACGAGCAGTACTTC
TRBJ2-3 - - TRBV5-5 CASILAISLDTQYF TGTGCCAGCATCCTAGCGATCTCTTTAGATACGCAGTATTTT
TRBJ2-2 TRBD2 - TRBV7-2 CASSLVGGTLGELFF TGTGCCAGCAGCTTAGTGGGAGGGACCCTCGGGGAGCTGTTTTTT
TRBJ2-3 TRBD2 - TRBV5-6 CASSLLAGGSDTQYF TGTGCCAGCAGCTTACTAGCGGGAGGATCAGATACGCAGTATTTT
TRBJ1-4 - - TRBV6-5 CASSYSRENEKLFF TGTGCCAGCAGTTACTCGAGGGAGAATGAAAAACTGTTTTTT
TRBJ2-1 - - TRBV6-1 CASSDGQSSYNEQFF TGTGCCAGCAGTGACGGACAGAGCTCCTACAATGAGCAGTTCTTC
TRBJ2-1 - - TRBV29-1 CSVVGLPYNEQFF TGCAGCGTTGTGGGGCTCCCCTACAATGAGCAGTTCTTC